The rows below give T cell receptor beta chains drawn from one sample of a study of graft-versus-host responses after intestinal transplantation. Using immunoSEQ multiplex PCR, the repertoire was profiled, and TCRdb retains in-frame clones only, with some absent. In the table there are roughly 3,500 clones, 65% to 85% of which are singletons. Sequencing used ileum tissue, obtained 105 days after intestinal transplantation. The receptors come from a human patient who received an intestinal transplant, so some T cells may come from the graft donor. Each CDR3 is given with its conserved first and last residue. The D gene is left open where the match is weak. Part of the rows lack a size; the others show once, few, many or a class for expanded clones.

>TRBV11-2|-|-|TRBJ1-1
TGTGCCAGCAGCTTTAGGGTGGTGAACACTGAAGCTTTCTTT
CASSFRVVNTEAFF
>TRBV6-1|TRBD1|-|TRBJ1-1
TGTGCCAGCAAGATCCGACAGGGCAGGACTGAAGCTTTCTTT
CASKIRQGRTEAFF
>TRBV7-2|TRBD1|-|TRBJ2-7
TGTGCCAGCAGCGTACACCGAGGGGGCAGCTACGAGCAGTACTTC
CASSVHRGGSYEQYF
>TRBV4-2|-|few|TRBJ2-7
TGTGCCAGCAGCCAAGACACGGGAACCTACGAGCAGTACTTC
CASSQDTGTYEQYF
>TRBV6-6|-|few|TRBJ1-2
TGTGCCAGCAGTTACTCGAAGGGGAAGGGCTACACCTTC
CASSYSKGKGYTF
>TRBV5-1|-|-|TRBJ2-5
TGCGCCAGCAGCTACGGACATTCACAAGAGACCCAGTACTTC
CASSYGHSQETQYF
>TRBV4-1|-|-|TRBJ1-4
TGCGCCAGCACGTTCAGGGGCGCAACTAATGAAAAACTGTTTTTT
CASTFRGATNEKLFF
>TRBV6-5|TRBD1|-|TRBJ2-7
TGTGCCAGCAGTTACCGGGACAGGGGCAACGAGCAGTACTTC
CASSYRDRGNEQYF
>TRBV6-1|-|-|TRBJ1-2
TGTGCCAGCAGCTTCTATGGCTACACCTTC
CASSFYGYTF
>TRBV4-1|TRBD2|-|TRBJ2-3
TGCGCCAGCAGCCAAGGGAACGGGAGGTCCACAGATACGCAGTATTTT
CASSQGNGRSTDTQYF
>TRBV7-9|-|few|TRBJ2-7
TGTGCCAGCAGCTCCTCTGGGGGGGCGGGAGTCCCTACCTACGAGCAGTACTTC
CASSSSGGAGVPTYEQYF
>TRBV6-6|-|-|TRBJ1-2
TGTGCCAGCAGTCCCGGGACAACCTACCTTGGCTACACCTTC
CASSPGTTYLGYTF
>TRBV10-2|TRBD2|few|TRBJ2-7
TGCGCCTGTAACATAGCGGGCCCTCCATCCTACGAGCAGTACTTC
CACNIAGPPSYEQYF
>TRBV7-2|TRBD2|-|TRBJ2-7
TGTGCCAGCAGCTTAGGGCGGGGGGGCTCGTACGAGCAGTACTTC
CASSLGRGGSYEQYF
>TRBV29-1|-|few|TRBJ2-1
TGCAGCGTTGAAACTAGCTGGGGACACAATGAGCAGTTCTTC
CSVETSWGHNEQFF
>TRBV10-3|TRBD1|few|TRBJ2-3
TGTGCCATCAGGTTAGACAGGGGGCATACAGATACGCAGTATTTT
CAIRLDRGHTDTQYF
>TRBV7-6|TRBD1|-|TRBJ2-7
TGTGCCAGCAGCGATAGTGTGGGACAGGGGGCCTACGAGCAGTACTTC
CASSDSVGQGAYEQYF
>TRBV7-9|-|once|TRBJ2-1
TGTGCCAGCAGCTCGGACAGAAGCTCCTACAATGAGCAGTTCTTC
CASSSDRSSYNEQFF
>TRBV14|-|-|TRBJ1-6
TGTGCCAGCAGCCAAGATTCGGGGCTTAGTAATTCACCCCTCCACTTT
CASSQDSGLSNSPLHF
>TRBV2|-|-|TRBJ2-7
TGTGCCAGCATAAGACAAATCGGACCTTACGAGCAGTACTTC
CASIRQIGPYEQYF
>TRBV2|TRBD2|-|TRBJ2-7
TGTGCCAGCAGTGGGGGAACTAGCGGGAGCTACGAGCAGTACTTC
CASSGGTSGSYEQYF
>TRBV7-2|TRBD2|-|TRBJ2-3
TGTGCCAGCAGCCTCACAGCGGGAGCCGACACAGATACGCAGTATTTT
CASSLTAGADTDTQYF
>TRBV5-4|TRBD1|once|TRBJ2-7
TGTGCCAGCAGCTACTACGGACAGGGGGGCGACGAGCAGTACTTC
CASSYYGQGGDEQYF
>TRBV18|-|-|TRBJ1-4
TGTGCCAGCTCACCGGACGGGACTACTAATGAAAAACTGTTTTTT
CASSPDGTTNEKLFF
>TRBV6-6|-|-|TRBJ2-1
TGTGCCAGCAGTTACGTAAGGACTAACTCCTACAATGAGCAGTTCTTC
CASSYVRTNSYNEQFF
>TRBV6-1|TRBD2|-|TRBJ2-1
TGTGCCAGCAGTGAAATAGCGGGAGGCCACAATGAGCAGTTCTTC
CASSEIAGGHNEQFF
>TRBV11-1|-|-|TRBJ2-2
TGTGCCAGCAGCTTAGTTGGGCCATACACCGGGGAGCTGTTTTTT
CASSLVGPYTGELFF
>TRBV11-2|TRBD2|few|TRBJ2-1
TGTGCCAGCAGTCAAGGACTAGCAGAAAGGGGTGAGCAGTTCTTC
CASSQGLAERGEQFF
>TRBV27|TRBD2|-|TRBJ2-3
TGTGCCAGCAGTTCCGGACTAGAAGTTTTTCCCACAGATACGCAGTATTTT
CASSSGLEVFPTDTQYF
>TRBV19|-|-|TRBJ2-7
TGTGCCAGTAGTATTAGATTCAGACCGTCCTACGAGCAGTACTTC
CASSIRFRPSYEQYF
>TRBV6-4|TRBD1|-|TRBJ2-1
TGTGCCAGCAGTTTACAGGGGGAAGCGGGCAATGAGCAGTTCTTC
CASSLQGEAGNEQFF
>TRBV28|-|-|TRBJ1-2
TGTGCCAGCAGTTTATTCCCCGGCGGCTATGGCTACACCTTC
CASSLFPGGYGYTF
>TRBV19|TRBD1|-|TRBJ1-6
TGTGCCAGTAGTATCGGACAGGGAGGATCACCCCTCCACTTT
CASSIGQGGSPLHF
>TRBV7-2|TRBD1|-|TRBJ1-2
TGTGCCAGCAGAAATCACGGGACAGCCCACTATGGCTACACCTTC
CASRNHGTAHYGYTF
>TRBV19|-|-|TRBJ2-7
TGTGCCAGTAGCGGGACGGAGAGCTCCTACGAGCAGTACTTC
CASSGTESSYEQYF
>TRBV7-2|-|-|TRBJ2-5
TGTGCCAGCAGCTTAGGAGGGAAGGCAGAACATGGGGAGACCCAGTACTTC
CASSLGGKAEHGETQYF
>TRBV5-4|-|few|TRBJ2-1
TGTGCCAGCTCCCTCTCTTTGAACCCAGGTTCCTACAATGAGCAGTTCTTC
CASSLSLNPGSYNEQFF
>TRBV28|-|-|TRBJ2-3
TGTGCCAGCAGTTTTGACAGGCTGACAGATACGCAGTATTTT
CASSFDRLTDTQYF
>TRBV4-2|TRBD2|-|TRBJ2-2
TGTGCCAGCAGCCAGGAAGCGGGAGGGCCTGGGGAGCTGTTTTTT
CASSQEAGGPGELFF
>TRBV5-1|-|-|TRBJ1-1
TGCGCCAGCAGCTTCCTCACCGCCGAGGTTGAAGCTTTCTTT
CASSFLTAEVEAFF
>TRBV12-5|TRBD1|-|TRBJ2-7
TGTGCTAGTGGTTTTGACAGGGGGGCCTACGAGCAGTACTTC
CASGFDRGAYEQYF